This TCR beta chain was sequenced during a study of blood T cell repertoires in COVID-19. TCRdb keeps only in-frame clones here, not all; method: immunoSEQ multiplex PCR. The data contain approximately 50,000 clones, around four fifths of them singletons. Per the germline V gene, CDR1 is SGHNT and CDR2 is YYREEE (reference sequence). After removal of 0 bases from V and 3 bases from J, the junction contained 6 bases not matched to a gene. This CDR3 region has 15 residues. The sequenced sample was peripheral blood. This clonotype originated in a human donor in a cohort sampled during active COVID-19. The chain uses TRBV5-4 and TRBJ2-7, with 7 bases aligning to TRBD1. This CDR3 is CASSLVFGTDYEQYF. CDR3 DNA sequence: TGTGCCAGCAGCTTGGTCTTTGGGACAGACTACGAGCAGTACTTC.